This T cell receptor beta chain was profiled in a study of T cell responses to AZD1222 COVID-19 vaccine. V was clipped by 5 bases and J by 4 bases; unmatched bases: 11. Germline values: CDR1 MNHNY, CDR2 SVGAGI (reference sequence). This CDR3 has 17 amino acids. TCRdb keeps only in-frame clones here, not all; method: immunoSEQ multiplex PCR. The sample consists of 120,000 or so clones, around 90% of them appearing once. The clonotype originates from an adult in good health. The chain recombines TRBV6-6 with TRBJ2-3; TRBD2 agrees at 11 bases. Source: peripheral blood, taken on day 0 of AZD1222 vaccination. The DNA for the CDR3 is TGTGCCAGCAGTCCCCGGGGTAGCGGGGGGGCGGCAGATACGCAGTATTTT. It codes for CASSPRGSGGAADTQYF.